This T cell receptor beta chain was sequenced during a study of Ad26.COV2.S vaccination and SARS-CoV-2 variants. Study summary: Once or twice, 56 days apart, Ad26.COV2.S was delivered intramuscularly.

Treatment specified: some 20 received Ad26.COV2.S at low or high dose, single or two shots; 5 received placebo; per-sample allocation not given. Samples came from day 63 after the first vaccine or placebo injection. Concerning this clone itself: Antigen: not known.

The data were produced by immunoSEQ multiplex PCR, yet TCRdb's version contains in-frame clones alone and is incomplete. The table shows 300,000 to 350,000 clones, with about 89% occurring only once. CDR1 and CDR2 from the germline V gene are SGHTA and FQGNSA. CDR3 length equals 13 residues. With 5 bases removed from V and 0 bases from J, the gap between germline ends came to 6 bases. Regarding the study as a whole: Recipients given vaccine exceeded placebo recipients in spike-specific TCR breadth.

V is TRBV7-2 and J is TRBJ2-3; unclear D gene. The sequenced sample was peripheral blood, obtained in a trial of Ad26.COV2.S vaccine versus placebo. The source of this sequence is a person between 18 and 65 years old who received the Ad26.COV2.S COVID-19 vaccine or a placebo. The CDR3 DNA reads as TGTGCCAGCAGCGAAGGGAGCACAGATACGCAGTATTTT. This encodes CASSEGSTDTQYF. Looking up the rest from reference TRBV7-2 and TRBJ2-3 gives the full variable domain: GAGVSQSPSNKVTEKGKDVELRCDPISGHTALYWYRQSLGQGLEFLIYFQGNSAPDKSGLPSDRFSAERTGGSVSTLTIQRTQQEDSAVYLCASSEGSTDTQYFGPGTRLTVL.